A single sample is the source of the 8 T cell receptor beta chains below, sequenced in a study of shared clonotypes between healthy human individuals. TCRdb keeps only in-frame clones here, not all; method: immunoSEQ multiplex PCR. The sample yields a few million clones, 80% to 95% seen once. Sequencing input: naive CD4+ T cells from PBMCs. Subset defined: CD45RA+ positively selected. These receptors all stem from a man aged 18 to 29 in good health. Some clones in this sample may be carry-over from other donors' samples.

With regard to this clone: The sample holds other DNA sequences that translate to the same CDR3. The chain is built from TRBV7-9 and TRBJ2-6, with D hard to call. Per the germline V gene, CDR1 is SEHNR and CDR2 is FQNEAQ (reference sequence). The CDR3 is made up of 14 amino acids. V dropped 1 base and J dropped 4 bases, with 5 bases sitting between them. CDR3 loop: CASSLGGGANVLTF. CDR3 DNA sequence: TGTGCCAGCAGCTTAGGGGGAGGGGCCAACGTCCTGACTTTC.

The gene calls are TRBV6-6 and TRBJ1-1; the match to TRBD1 covers 7 bases. Per germline, CDR1 MNHNY and CDR2 SVGAGI (reference sequence). The V and J ends lost 7 bases and 5 bases, in that order; junction bases with no gene match: 4. CDR3 length: 12 residues. The CDR3, as DNA: TGTGCCAGCACCGGGACAGTGACTGAAGCTTTCTTT. Residues: CASTGTVTEAFF.

In its sample, this clone was seen a few times. V is TRBV30 and J is TRBJ1-5; no definite D call. Germline assignment: CDR1 GTSNPN and CDR2 SVGIG (reference sequence). The CDR3 runs to 14 residues. Trimming removed 0 bases at V and 0 bases at J, with 6 bases between. The CDR3 here is CAWSVMDSNQPQHF. CDR3 in DNA: TGTGCCTGGAGTGTAATGGATAGCAATCAGCCCCAGCATTTT. Complete variable domain (other parts from reference TRBV30 and TRBJ1-5): SQTIHQWPATLVQPVGSPLSLECTVEGTSNPNLYWYRQAAGRGLQLLFYSVGIGQISSEVPQNLSASRPQDRQFILSSKKLLLSDSGFYLCAWSVMDSNQPQHFGDGTRLSIL.

V usage is TRBV7-9 and J usage is TRBJ2-7; D ambiguous. The CDR3 sequence is 12 residues long. Between the trimmed V and J ends, which lost 6 bases and 4 bases, there was a span of 10 bases. Germline values: CDR1 SEHNR, CDR2 FQNEAQ (reference sequence). The CDR3 nucleotides are TGTGCCAGCAGGTCCCAGGTTTACGAGCAGTACTTC. Amino acid sequence: CASRSQVYEQYF.

Notes on this clone: Other DNA sequences in the same sample also yield this CDR3. The chain couples TRBV11-3 to TRBJ2-7, with D tentatively TRBD1 or TRBD2 (5 bases each). CDR3 length: 14 amino acids. V was clipped by 6 bases and J by 0 bases, with 12 bases between them. Germline V gene sequence: CDR1 SGHNT, CDR2 YENEEA. CDR3 sequence reads: CASSLRGGSYEQYF. The CDR3 DNA reads as TGTGCCAGCAGTCTACGGGGCGGCTCCTACGAGCAGTACTTC.

The rearrangement links TRBV19 to TRBJ1-4; 11 bases are a match to TRBD1. This CDR3 is 16 amino acids long. V dropped 7 bases and J dropped 6; count of bases not matched to a gene: 10. Germline lookup yields CDR1 LNHDA and CDR2 SQIVND (reference sequence). CDR3 loop: CASMDRGLTLHEKLFF. The CDR3 DNA follows: TGTGCCAGTATGGACAGGGGGCTTACCCTTCATGAAAAACTGTTTTTT. The whole variable domain, remainder taken from reference TRBV19 and TRBJ1-4, is DGGITQSPKYLFRKEGQNVTLSCEQNLNHDAMYWYRQDPGQGLRLIYYSQIVNDFQKGDIAEGYSVSREKKESFPLTVTSAQKNPTAFYLCASMDRGLTLHEKLFFGSGTQLSVL.

Remarks on this clone: The same CDR3 also results from other DNA sequences found in this sample. The gene calls are TRBV7-9 and TRBJ1-1; D may be TRBD1 (5 bases). Germline V gives CDR1 SEHNR, CDR2 FQNEAQ (reference sequence). Trimming removed 5 bases from V and 5 bases from J, with 9 bases in between. CDR3 length: 12 residues. This chain's CDR3 is CASSQGGTEAFF. DNA for the CDR3: TGTGCCAGCAGCCAGGGCGGGACTGAAGCTTTCTTT.

V is TRBV9 and J is TRBJ1-4, with a tentative D call TRBD1 (5 bases). Germline CDR1 is SGDLS and CDR2 is YYNGEE. The germline V and J ends were trimmed by 0 bases and 7 bases, with 7 bases remaining between them. There are 13 residues in the CDR3. Here the CDR3 DNA reads TGTGCCAGCAGCGTAGGAGGGGCTGAAAAACTGTTTTTT. Its protein is CASSVGGAEKLFF.